These 32 T cell receptor beta chains came from one sample sequenced in a study of T cell repertoires in cytomegalovirus infection. No cognate antigen is known for these TCRs. Via MiXCR, TCRdb re-called the reads, giving one row per CDR3 protein. The table lists some 900,000 distinct CDR3 sequences, approximately 32% of them singletons. Material: cultured CD8+ T cells from PBMCs, obtained from culture after CMV antigen stimulation. These receptors came from a human donor in good health (CMV status not recorded). Some clones in this sample may be carry-over from other donors' samples.

This clonotype has only a few counts. The rearrangement links TRBV10-1 to TRBJ2-3; the match to TRBD2 covers 10 bases. V shed 8 bases and J 1 base; nucleotides not matched to a gene: 3. The CDR3 covers 14 residues. CDR1 WNHNN and CDR2 SYGVQD come from the germline V gene (reference sequence). The CDR3 DNA reads as TGCGCCAGCCTAGCGGGGGCTGGCACAGATACGCAGTATTTT. Protein product: CASLAGAGTDTQYF.

This chain uses TRBV9 with TRBJ1-5; D is uncertain. The CDR3 runs to 13 residues. V was trimmed by 0 bases and J by 7 bases, leaving 8 bases between them. Germline V gene lookup returns CDR1 SGDLS and CDR2 YYNGEE. The CDR3 DNA follows: TGTGCCAGCAGCGTAGTTATAGGACAGCCCCAGCATTTT. This translates into CASSVVIGQPQHF.

In its sample, this clonotype was seen many times. The chain recombines TRBV7-6 with TRBJ2-3; tentative D call: TRBD1 (6 bases). In germline, CDR1 is SGHVS, CDR2 FNYEAQ. This CDR3 is built from 20 residues. The ends were cut back, 1 base at V and 2 bases at J, with 25 bases in the middle. Here the CDR3 reads CASSLGVPEPTGTYTDTQYF. CDR3 nucleotide sequence: TGTGCCAGCAGCTTAGGGGTCCCTGAGCCCACCGGGACATACACAGATACGCAGTATTTT.

The chain combines TRBV28 with TRBJ2-5; 7 bases fit TRBD2. Germline V gene lookup returns CDR1 MDHEN and CDR2 SYDVKM. The CDR3 contains 15 residues. V was pared by 3 bases and J by 0 bases, with 4 bases of the junction left unmatched. CDR3 protein: CASSLGLQYQETQYF. The DNA for the CDR3 is TGTGCCAGCAGTTTGGGACTACAGTACCAAGAGACCCAGTACTTC.

The chain is built from TRBV6-2 or TRBV6-3 and TRBJ2-5, with TRBD2 matching over 8 bases. Germline CDR1 and CDR2: MNHEY and SVGEGT. V was clipped by 5 bases and J by 4 bases; unmatched bases: 9. This CDR3 has 15 residues. The CDR3 protein is CASSTSGPGGETQYF. In DNA, the CDR3 is TGTGCCAGCAGTACTAGCGGACCTGGGGGAGAGACCCAGTACTTC.

J is TRBJ2-7 and V is TRBV4-2; 8 bases match TRBD2. Per germline, CDR1 LGHNA and CDR2 YNFKEQ. V dropped 3 bases and J dropped 0; count of bases not matched to a gene: 4. The CDR3 is made up of 15 amino acids. The CDR3 spells CASSQPGLDSYEQYF. CDR3 DNA: TGTGCCAGCAGCCAGCCGGGACTAGACTCCTACGAGCAGTACTTC.

In its sample, this clonotype was seen many times. The chain carries TRBV7-2 and TRBJ1-1; D gene uncertain. The CDR3 has 17 amino acids. V lost 1 base and J lost 4, with 19 bases in between. Germline-derived CDR1 and CDR2 are SGHTA and FQGNSA. The CDR3 protein is CASSLVLLGMSGTEAFF. CDR3 DNA sequence: TGTGCCAGCAGCTTAGTCTTACTGGGTATGTCGGGCACTGAAGCTTTCTTT.

V and J are TRBV7-9 and TRBJ1-1; D possibly corresponds to TRBD1 (5 bases). The ends were cut back, 4 bases at V and 3 bases at J, with 9 bases in the middle. Looked up from germline, CDR1 is SEHNR and CDR2 is FQNEAQ (reference sequence). The CDR3 runs 13 residues. CDR3 DNA: TGTGCCAGCAGCTGGGAAGGGGACACTGAAGCTTTCTTT. As protein: CASSWEGDTEAFF.

V is TRBV10-3 and J is TRBJ1-5, with unresolved D. Germline V gene lookup returns CDR1 ENHRY and CDR2 SYGVKD. The CDR3 has 15 amino acids. Trimming left V 10 bases short and J 0 bases short, with 16 bases between. The CDR3 is CATHPGPGSNQPQHF. The CDR3 DNA reads TGTGCCACCCATCCCGGGCCAGGTAGCAATCAGCCCCAGCATTTT.

The J gene is TRBJ1-2, the V gene TRBV12-3 or TRBV12-4, with no clear D. The CDR3 has 13 amino acids. Trimming removed 0 bases from V and 5 bases from J, with 7 bases in between. The CDR3 DNA reads TGTGCCAGCAGTTTAGCGGCAGAGTATGGCTACACCTTC. Its protein product is CASSLAAEYGYTF.

This clonotype has ten or more counts. V is TRBV4-1 and J is TRBJ2-2; unclear D gene. The CDR3 is 16 amino acids. V lost 1 base, J lost 3 bases, and 12 bases lay in between. Germline CDR1 is MGHRA and CDR2 is YSYEKL. The CDR3 loop is CASSQVWSMDTGELFF. The CDR3 DNA reads TGCGCCAGCAGCCAAGTATGGTCTATGGACACCGGGGAGCTGTTTTTT.

V gene TRBV12-3 or TRBV12-4 combines with J gene TRBJ2-1; D unresolved. Trimming removed 5 bases from V and 9 bases from J, with 14 bases in between. The CDR3 covers 13 residues. The CDR3 bases are TGTGCCAGCAGTGTCGGACGGTGGGGTGAGCAGTTCTTC. Encoded protein: CASSVGRWGEQFF.

The gene calls are TRBV5-4 and TRBJ2-3; weak D call: TRBD1 (5 bases). This CDR3 contains 15 residues. V lost 1 base to trimming and J lost 3 bases, with 12 bases between them. CDR1 SGHNT and CDR2 YYREEE come from the germline V gene (reference sequence). The CDR3 DNA sequence: TGTGCCAGCAGCTTGTTCGCAGGGTGGACAGATACGCAGTATTTT. It specifies CASSLFAGWTDTQYF.

This clonotype was seen ten or more times. V and J are TRBV7-9 and TRBJ1-4; 10 bases are a match to TRBD1. After removal of 4 bases from V and 4 bases from J, the junction contained 9 bases not matched to a gene. The germline gives CDR1 SEHNR, CDR2 FQNEAQ (reference sequence). The CDR3 extends over 17 amino acids. CDR3 sequence: CASSSRTGGSLNEKLFF. DNA for the CDR3: TGTGCCAGCAGCTCGCGGACAGGGGGATCCCTTAATGAAAAACTGTTTTTT.

The chain carries TRBV2 and TRBJ2-3; the D is unclear. The CDR3 contains 13 residues. Germline V CDR1 and CDR2: SNHLY, FYNNEI. V was trimmed by 6 bases and J by 4 bases, leaving 11 bases between them. In DNA, the CDR3 is TGTGCCAGCAGAGATCTAGACTCAGATACGCAGTATTTT. Encoded protein: CASRDLDSDTQYF.

The chain uses TRBV19 and TRBJ1-5; TRBD1 matches 8 bases. Germline assignment: CDR1 LNHDA and CDR2 SQIVND (reference sequence). This CDR3 contains 13 residues. Trimming took 8 bases from V and 7 from J; bases not matched to a gene: 7. CDR3 residues: CASGQGVGQPQHF. In DNA form, the CDR3 reads TGTGCCAGTGGACAGGGTGTCGGCCAGCCCCAGCATTTT.

This clonotype turned up a few times. This rearrangement joins TRBV7-9 to TRBJ1-1, with D perhaps TRBD1 (5 bases). The CDR3 is 15 residues long. Looked up from germline, CDR1 is SEHNR and CDR2 is FQNEAQ (reference sequence). V was trimmed by 5 bases and J by 1 base, leaving 14 bases between them. CDR3 sequence: CASSPEGRRNTEAFF. DNA for the CDR3: TGTGCCAGCAGCCCAGAGGGACGGCGGAACACTGAAGCTTTCTTT. The full variable domain, its missing parts supplied by reference TRBV7-9 and TRBJ1-1, is DTGVSQNPRHKITKRGQNVTFRCDPISEHNRLYWYRQTLGQGPEFLTYFQNEAQLEKSRLLSDRFSAERPKGSFSTLEIQRTEQGDSAMYLCASSPEGRRNTEAFFGQGTRLTVV.

Only a few counts were recorded for this clonotype. The V gene is TRBV10-3, the J gene TRBJ2-5; D ambiguous. V was pared by 3 bases and J by 6 bases, with 14 bases between. The CDR3 runs 14 residues. Germline CDR1 and CDR2: ENHRY and SYGVKD. The CDR3 reads CAISDWELSQTQYF. For the CDR3, the DNA is TGTGCCATCAGTGATTGGGAACTCTCTCAGACCCAGTACTTC.

A few counts support this clonotype. The V and J genes are TRBV7-9 and TRBJ2-1, with D possibly matching TRBD2 (5 bases). Germline loops: CDR1 SEHNR, CDR2 FQNEAQ (reference sequence). CDR3 length: 17 residues. The germline V and J ends were trimmed by 4 bases and 2 bases, with 18 bases remaining between them. The CDR3 nucleotides read TGTGCCAGCAGCTGGATCGGGGTGGCGCCACCCTACAATGAGCAGTTCTTC. Its translation: CASSWIGVAPPYNEQFF.

The chain couples TRBV6-5 to TRBJ2-2; D is possibly TRBD2 (6 bases). The CDR3 contains 14 residues. Germline assignment: CDR1 MNHEY and CDR2 SVGAGI. V shed 5 bases and J shed 1 base, with 8 bases lying between them. CDR3 amino acids: CASSPGENTGELFF. The CDR3 DNA is TGTGCCAGCAGTCCGGGGGAGAACACCGGGGAGCTGTTTTTT.

As concerns this clonotype: At one boundary the junction diverges from the germline segment, which might be a read error. The chain is built from TRBV27 and TRBJ2-3; the match to TRBD2 covers 10 bases. The germline V gene encodes CDR1 MNHEY and CDR2 SMNVEV (reference sequence). The CDR3 is 13 amino acids. CDR3 DNA sequence: TGTGCCAGCACTAGCGGGGGTGCAGATAGGCAGTATTTT. Amino acid sequence: CASTSGGADRQYF.

A remark on this clonotype: Being one base from a much bigger clone, this may be a read error. This chain uses TRBV7-2 with TRBJ1-1, with D unresolved. The CDR3 length is 12 residues. The germline V gene has CDR1 SGHTA and CDR2 FQGNSA. Trimming cost V 10 bases and J 1 base, with 10 bases left between them. This CDR3 reads CANISQNTEAFF. In DNA, the CDR3 is TGTGCCAACATATCGCAGAACACTGAAGCTTTCTTT.

The V call is TRBV7-9, the J call TRBJ2-3; D may match TRBD1 or TRBD2 (5 bases each). The CDR3 covers 16 residues. The V end lost 3 bases, the J end lost 4 bases, and 17 bases lay between the germline ends. The germline gives CDR1 SEHNR, CDR2 FQNEAQ (reference sequence). The CDR3 reads CASSFGLRQGADTQYF. For the CDR3, the DNA is TGTGCCAGCAGCTTTGGACTTCGGCAGGGCGCAGATACGCAGTATTTT.

Concerning this clonotype itself: Relative to the germline gene, one junction end is altered; a read error may explain this. The J gene is TRBJ2-2, the V gene TRBV12-3 or TRBV12-4; D gene unclear. The CDR3 extends over 18 amino acids. The CDR3 here is CTSSLLGRRLTNTGELFF. CDR3 nucleotides: TGTACCAGCAGTTTACTTGGACGGCGACTCACGAACACCGGGGAGCTGTTTTTT.

V and J are TRBV25-1 and TRBJ2-2; D is possibly TRBD1 or TRBD2 (5 bases each). CDR3 length: 13 residues. CDR1 is MGHDK and CDR2 is SYGVNS in the germline V gene. V was clipped by 4 bases and J by 7 bases, with 10 bases between them. The CDR3 DNA reads as TGTGCCAGCAGTGTGGGGGTGGACGGGGAGCTGTTTTTT. As protein: CASSVGVDGELFF.

CDR3 in amino acids: CASSEDRGYRNQPQHF. The CDR3 coding sequence is TGTGCCAGCAGCGAGGACAGGGGGTATAGAAATCAGCCCCAGCATTTT. The chain has TRBV6-1 and TRBJ1-5, with 10 positions matching TRBD1. The CDR3 runs to 16 residues. CDR1 is MNHNS and CDR2 is SASEGT in the germline V gene. Trimming cost V 6 bases and J 4 bases; bases outside gene matches: 9.

The chain employs TRBV27 and TRBJ2-2; D is unclear. Looked up from germline, CDR1 is MNHEY and CDR2 is SMNVEV (reference sequence). V lost 2 bases and J 6 bases, leaving 16 bases between the germline ends. This CDR3 contains 16 residues. CDR3 sequence: CASSLQYGPPPGELFF. CDR3 sequence (DNA): TGTGCCAGCAGTTTACAATACGGGCCCCCCCCCGGGGAGCTGTTTTTT.

The sample holds a few counts of this clonotype. The rearrangement links TRBV5-1 to TRBJ1-1; D not resolved. This CDR3 spans 11 amino acids. Trimming shortened V by 7 bases and J by 4 bases, and 8 bases separated the two germline ends. CDR1 and CDR2 from the germline V gene are SGHRS and YFSETQ. CDR3 region: CASRFGTEAFF. As DNA, the CDR3 is TGCGCCAGCCGGTTTGGCACTGAAGCTTTCTTT.

V usage is TRBV11-1 and J usage is TRBJ2-1, with 7 bases lining up with TRBD1. CDR1 and CDR2 (germline): SGHAT, FQDESV (reference sequence). This CDR3 region has 14 residues. With 1 base clipped from V and 8 bases from J, the junction kept 5 bases outside the gene matches. The CDR3 bases are TGTGCCAGCAGCTTAGTGGGGACAGTCCATGAGCAGTTCTTC. Translation gives CASSLVGTVHEQFF. Drawing the rest from reference TRBV11-1 and TRBJ2-1, the complete variable domain is EAEVAQSPRYKITEKSQAVAFWCDPISGHATLYWYRQILGQGPELLVQFQDESVVDDSQLPKDRFSAERLKGVDSTLKIQPAELGDSAMYLCASSLVGTVHEQFFGPGTRLTVL.

The CDR3 region is CASSQDVLMNTEAFF. The DNA of the CDR3 is TGTGCCAGCAGCCAAGACGTACTCATGAACACTGAAGCTTTCTTT. J is TRBJ1-1 and V is TRBV7-6; unclear D gene. The V gene's germline CDR1 is SGHVS and CDR2 FNYEAQ. The CDR3 covers 15 residues. V lost 5 bases, J lost 0 bases, and 13 bases lay in between.

This sequence joins TRBV7-2 and TRBJ1-2; no clear D gene. V shed 0 bases and J shed 8 bases, with 10 bases lying between them. CDR3 length: 13 amino acids. The germline V gene has CDR1 SGHTA and CDR2 FQGNSA. The chain's CDR3 is CASSLAPQDGYTF. The DNA for the CDR3 is TGTGCCAGCAGCTTAGCGCCCCAGGACGGCTACACCTTC.

In this sample, this clonotype turned up a few times. The chain couples TRBV6-4 to TRBJ1-5; D uncertain. Germline loops: CDR1 MRHNA, CDR2 SNTAGT. V gave up 0 bases and J gave up 1 base, with 7 bases separating them. The CDR3 runs 15 residues. This CDR3 is CASSDSVGSNQPQHF. CDR3 in DNA: TGTGCCAGCAGTGACTCTGTTGGGAGCAATCAGCCCCAGCATTTT.